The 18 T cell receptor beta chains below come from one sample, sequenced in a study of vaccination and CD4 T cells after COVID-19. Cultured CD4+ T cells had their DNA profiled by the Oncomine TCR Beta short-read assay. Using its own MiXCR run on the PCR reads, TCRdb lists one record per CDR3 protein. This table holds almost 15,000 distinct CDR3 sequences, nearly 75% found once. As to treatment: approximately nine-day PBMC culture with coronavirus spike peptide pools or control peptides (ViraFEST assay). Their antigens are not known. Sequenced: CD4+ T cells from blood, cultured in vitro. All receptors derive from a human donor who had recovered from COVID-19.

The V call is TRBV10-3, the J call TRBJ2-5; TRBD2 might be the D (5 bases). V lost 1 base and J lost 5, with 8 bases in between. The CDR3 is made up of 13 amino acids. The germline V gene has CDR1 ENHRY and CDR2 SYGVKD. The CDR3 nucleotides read TGTGCCATCAGTGAGTTACTAGGGGAGACCCAGTACTTC. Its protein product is CAISELLGETQYF.

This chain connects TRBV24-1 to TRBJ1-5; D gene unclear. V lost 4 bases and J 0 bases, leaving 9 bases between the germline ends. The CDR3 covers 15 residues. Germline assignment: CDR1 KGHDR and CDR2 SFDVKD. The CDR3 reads CATSEGYGSNQPQHF. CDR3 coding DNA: TGTGCCACCAGTGAAGGGTACGGTAGCAATCAGCCCCAGCATTTT.

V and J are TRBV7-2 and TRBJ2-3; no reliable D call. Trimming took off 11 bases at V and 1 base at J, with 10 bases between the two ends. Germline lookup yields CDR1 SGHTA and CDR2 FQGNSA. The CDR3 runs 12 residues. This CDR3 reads CASSVGTDTQYF. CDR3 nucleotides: TGTGCCTCCTCCGTTGGCACAGATACGCAGTATTTT.

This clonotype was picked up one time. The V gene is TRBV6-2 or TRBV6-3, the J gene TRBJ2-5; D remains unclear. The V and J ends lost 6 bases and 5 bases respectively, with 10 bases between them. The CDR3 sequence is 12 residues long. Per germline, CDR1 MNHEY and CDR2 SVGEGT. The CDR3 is CASSPTWETQYF. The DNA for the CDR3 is TGTGCCAGCAGCCCTACCTGGGAGACCCAGTACTTC.

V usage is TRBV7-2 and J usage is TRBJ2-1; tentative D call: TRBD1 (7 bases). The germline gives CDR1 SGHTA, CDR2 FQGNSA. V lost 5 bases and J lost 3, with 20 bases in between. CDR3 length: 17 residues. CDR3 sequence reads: CASSQSVTGTFYNEQFF. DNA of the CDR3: TGTGCCAGCAGCCAATCTGTGACAGGGACTTTCTACAATGAGCAGTTCTTC.

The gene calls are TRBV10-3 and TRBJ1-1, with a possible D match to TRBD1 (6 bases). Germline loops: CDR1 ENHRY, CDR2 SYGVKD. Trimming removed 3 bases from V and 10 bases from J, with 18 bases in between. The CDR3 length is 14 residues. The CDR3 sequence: CAISDPTGGKGAFF. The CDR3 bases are TGTGCCATCAGTGATCCTACCGGGGGCAAGGGAGCTTTCTTT.

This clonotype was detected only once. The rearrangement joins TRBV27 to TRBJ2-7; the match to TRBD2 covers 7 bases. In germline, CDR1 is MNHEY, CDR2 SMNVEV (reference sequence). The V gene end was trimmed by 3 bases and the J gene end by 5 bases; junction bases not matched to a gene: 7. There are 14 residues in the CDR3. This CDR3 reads CASSFGLAVNEQYF. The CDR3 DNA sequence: TGTGCCAGCAGTTTCGGGCTAGCGGTAAACGAGCAGTACTTC.

The CDR3 loop is CASSPILKGQNIQYF. CDR3 sequence (DNA): TGTGCCAGCAGCCCGATACTTAAGGGTCAAAACATTCAGTACTTC. The chain carries TRBV6-2 or TRBV6-3 and TRBJ2-4; D gene unclear. The V end lost 6 bases, the J end lost 5 bases, and 17 bases lay between the germline ends. The CDR3 is 15 residues long. Germline CDR1 MNHEY, CDR2 SVGEGT.

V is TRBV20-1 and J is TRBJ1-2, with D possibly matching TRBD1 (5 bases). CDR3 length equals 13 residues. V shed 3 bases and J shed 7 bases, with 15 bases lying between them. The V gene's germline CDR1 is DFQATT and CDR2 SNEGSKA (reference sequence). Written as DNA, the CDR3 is TGCAGTGCTAGTTATGGGGGTTTGGGTGGCTACACCTTC. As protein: CSASYGGLGGYTF.

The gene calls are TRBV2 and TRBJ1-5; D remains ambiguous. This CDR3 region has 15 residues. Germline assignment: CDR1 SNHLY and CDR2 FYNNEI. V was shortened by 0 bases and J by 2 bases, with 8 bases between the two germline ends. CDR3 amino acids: CASSEALRGNQPQHF. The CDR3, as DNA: TGTGCCAGCAGTGAAGCGCTTCGGGGCAATCAGCCCCAGCATTTT.

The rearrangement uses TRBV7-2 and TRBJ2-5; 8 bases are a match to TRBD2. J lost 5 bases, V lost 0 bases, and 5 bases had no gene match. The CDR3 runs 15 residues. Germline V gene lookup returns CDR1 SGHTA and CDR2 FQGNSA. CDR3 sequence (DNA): TGTGCCAGCAGCTTAGCCAGGACTAGCCGTGAGACCCAGTACTTC. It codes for CASSLARTSRETQYF.

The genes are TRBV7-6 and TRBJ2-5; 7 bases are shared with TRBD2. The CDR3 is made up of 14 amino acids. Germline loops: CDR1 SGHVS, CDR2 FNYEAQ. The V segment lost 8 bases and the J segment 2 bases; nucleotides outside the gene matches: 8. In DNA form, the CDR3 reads TGTGCCAGCTCGCCCGTGGGGGGGCAAGAGACCCAGTACTTC. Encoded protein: CASSPVGGQETQYF.

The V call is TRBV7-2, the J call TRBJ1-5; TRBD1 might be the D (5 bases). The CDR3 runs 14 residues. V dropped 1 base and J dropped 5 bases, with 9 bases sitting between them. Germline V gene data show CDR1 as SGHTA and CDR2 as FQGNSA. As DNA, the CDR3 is TGTGCCAGCAGCTTAGAGGGAGGGGATCAGCCCCAGCATTTT. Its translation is CASSLEGGDQPQHF.

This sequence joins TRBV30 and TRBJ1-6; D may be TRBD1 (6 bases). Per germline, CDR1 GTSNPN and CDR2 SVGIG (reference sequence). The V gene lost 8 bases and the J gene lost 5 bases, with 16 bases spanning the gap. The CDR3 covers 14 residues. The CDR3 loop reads CAEKGGTNNSPLHF. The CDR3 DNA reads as TGTGCCGAGAAGGGGGGGACCAATAATTCACCCCTCCACTTT.

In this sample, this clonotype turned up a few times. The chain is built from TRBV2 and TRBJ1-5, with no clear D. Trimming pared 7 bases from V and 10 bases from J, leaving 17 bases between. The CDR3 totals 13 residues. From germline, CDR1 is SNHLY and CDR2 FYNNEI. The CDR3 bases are TGTGCCAGCAAGGGAGGTTTCGGGAATCCCCAGCATTTT. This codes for CASKGGFGNPQHF.

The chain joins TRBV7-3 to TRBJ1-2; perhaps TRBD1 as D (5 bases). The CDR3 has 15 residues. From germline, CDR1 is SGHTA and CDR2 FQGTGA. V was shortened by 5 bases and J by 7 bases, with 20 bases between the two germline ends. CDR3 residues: CASSDYQGDQRGYTF. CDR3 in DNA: TGTGCCAGCAGCGACTATCAGGGTGATCAGCGTGGCTACACCTTC.

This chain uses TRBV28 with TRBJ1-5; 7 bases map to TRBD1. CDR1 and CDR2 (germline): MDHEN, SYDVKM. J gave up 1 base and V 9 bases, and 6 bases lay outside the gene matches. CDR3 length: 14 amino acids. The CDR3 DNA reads TGTGCCAGTGTGACAGGGACGAGCAATCAGCCCCAGCATTTT. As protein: CASVTGTSNQPQHF.

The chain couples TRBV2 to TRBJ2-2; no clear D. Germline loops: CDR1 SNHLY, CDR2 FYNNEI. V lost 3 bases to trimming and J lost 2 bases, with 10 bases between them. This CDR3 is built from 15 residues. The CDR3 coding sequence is TGTGCCAGCAGTGAGGTGCGGATTAACACCGGGGAGCTGTTTTTT. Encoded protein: CASSEVRINTGELFF. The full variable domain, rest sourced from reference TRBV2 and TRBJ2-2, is EPEVTQTPSHQVTQMGQEVILRCVPISNHLYFYWYRQILGQKVEFLVSFYNNEISEKSEIFDDQFSVERPDGSNFTLKIRSTKLEDSAMYFCASSEVRINTGELFFGEGSRLTVL.